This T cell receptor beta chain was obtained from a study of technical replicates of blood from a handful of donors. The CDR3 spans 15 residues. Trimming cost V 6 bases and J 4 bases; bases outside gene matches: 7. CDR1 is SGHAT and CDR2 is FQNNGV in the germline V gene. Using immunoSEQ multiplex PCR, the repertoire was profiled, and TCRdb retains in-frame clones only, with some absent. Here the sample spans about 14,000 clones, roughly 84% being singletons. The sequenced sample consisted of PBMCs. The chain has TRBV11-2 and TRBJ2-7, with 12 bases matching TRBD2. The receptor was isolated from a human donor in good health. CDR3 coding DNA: TGTGCCAGCAGTTATCCGACTAGCGGGAGATACGAGCAGTACTTC. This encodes CASSYPTSGRYEQYF.